Sequencing of this T cell receptor beta chain was carried out in a study of blood T cells in healthy people across ages. Findings and limits, study-wide: Naive CD4+ cells and diversity were both higher in long-lived donors than in aged donors.

On this clonotype itself: Its antigen remains unknown.

Germline assignment: CDR1 SGHTA and CDR2 FQGNSA. V trimming: 1 base; J trimming: 5 bases; junction bases outside the gene matches: 6. The CDR3 extends over 15 amino acids. Alongside a J-beta primer mix, a sample-barcoded 5' primer served in a second PCR lasting about 7 to 12 cycles. TCRdb reprocessed the 5' RACE reads with MiXCR, giving one entry per CDR3 protein. The sample contains about 280,000 distinct CDR3 sequences, around 27% of which appear only once. This clonotype was sampled from a woman aged 70-85 years in good health. The chain carries TRBV7-2 and TRBJ2-5; 8 bases align to TRBD2. Sequences were obtained from blood. CDR3: CASSLVSGGAETQYF. CDR3 bases: TGTGCCAGCAGCTTAGTGAGCGGGGGAGCGGAGACCCAGTACTTC.